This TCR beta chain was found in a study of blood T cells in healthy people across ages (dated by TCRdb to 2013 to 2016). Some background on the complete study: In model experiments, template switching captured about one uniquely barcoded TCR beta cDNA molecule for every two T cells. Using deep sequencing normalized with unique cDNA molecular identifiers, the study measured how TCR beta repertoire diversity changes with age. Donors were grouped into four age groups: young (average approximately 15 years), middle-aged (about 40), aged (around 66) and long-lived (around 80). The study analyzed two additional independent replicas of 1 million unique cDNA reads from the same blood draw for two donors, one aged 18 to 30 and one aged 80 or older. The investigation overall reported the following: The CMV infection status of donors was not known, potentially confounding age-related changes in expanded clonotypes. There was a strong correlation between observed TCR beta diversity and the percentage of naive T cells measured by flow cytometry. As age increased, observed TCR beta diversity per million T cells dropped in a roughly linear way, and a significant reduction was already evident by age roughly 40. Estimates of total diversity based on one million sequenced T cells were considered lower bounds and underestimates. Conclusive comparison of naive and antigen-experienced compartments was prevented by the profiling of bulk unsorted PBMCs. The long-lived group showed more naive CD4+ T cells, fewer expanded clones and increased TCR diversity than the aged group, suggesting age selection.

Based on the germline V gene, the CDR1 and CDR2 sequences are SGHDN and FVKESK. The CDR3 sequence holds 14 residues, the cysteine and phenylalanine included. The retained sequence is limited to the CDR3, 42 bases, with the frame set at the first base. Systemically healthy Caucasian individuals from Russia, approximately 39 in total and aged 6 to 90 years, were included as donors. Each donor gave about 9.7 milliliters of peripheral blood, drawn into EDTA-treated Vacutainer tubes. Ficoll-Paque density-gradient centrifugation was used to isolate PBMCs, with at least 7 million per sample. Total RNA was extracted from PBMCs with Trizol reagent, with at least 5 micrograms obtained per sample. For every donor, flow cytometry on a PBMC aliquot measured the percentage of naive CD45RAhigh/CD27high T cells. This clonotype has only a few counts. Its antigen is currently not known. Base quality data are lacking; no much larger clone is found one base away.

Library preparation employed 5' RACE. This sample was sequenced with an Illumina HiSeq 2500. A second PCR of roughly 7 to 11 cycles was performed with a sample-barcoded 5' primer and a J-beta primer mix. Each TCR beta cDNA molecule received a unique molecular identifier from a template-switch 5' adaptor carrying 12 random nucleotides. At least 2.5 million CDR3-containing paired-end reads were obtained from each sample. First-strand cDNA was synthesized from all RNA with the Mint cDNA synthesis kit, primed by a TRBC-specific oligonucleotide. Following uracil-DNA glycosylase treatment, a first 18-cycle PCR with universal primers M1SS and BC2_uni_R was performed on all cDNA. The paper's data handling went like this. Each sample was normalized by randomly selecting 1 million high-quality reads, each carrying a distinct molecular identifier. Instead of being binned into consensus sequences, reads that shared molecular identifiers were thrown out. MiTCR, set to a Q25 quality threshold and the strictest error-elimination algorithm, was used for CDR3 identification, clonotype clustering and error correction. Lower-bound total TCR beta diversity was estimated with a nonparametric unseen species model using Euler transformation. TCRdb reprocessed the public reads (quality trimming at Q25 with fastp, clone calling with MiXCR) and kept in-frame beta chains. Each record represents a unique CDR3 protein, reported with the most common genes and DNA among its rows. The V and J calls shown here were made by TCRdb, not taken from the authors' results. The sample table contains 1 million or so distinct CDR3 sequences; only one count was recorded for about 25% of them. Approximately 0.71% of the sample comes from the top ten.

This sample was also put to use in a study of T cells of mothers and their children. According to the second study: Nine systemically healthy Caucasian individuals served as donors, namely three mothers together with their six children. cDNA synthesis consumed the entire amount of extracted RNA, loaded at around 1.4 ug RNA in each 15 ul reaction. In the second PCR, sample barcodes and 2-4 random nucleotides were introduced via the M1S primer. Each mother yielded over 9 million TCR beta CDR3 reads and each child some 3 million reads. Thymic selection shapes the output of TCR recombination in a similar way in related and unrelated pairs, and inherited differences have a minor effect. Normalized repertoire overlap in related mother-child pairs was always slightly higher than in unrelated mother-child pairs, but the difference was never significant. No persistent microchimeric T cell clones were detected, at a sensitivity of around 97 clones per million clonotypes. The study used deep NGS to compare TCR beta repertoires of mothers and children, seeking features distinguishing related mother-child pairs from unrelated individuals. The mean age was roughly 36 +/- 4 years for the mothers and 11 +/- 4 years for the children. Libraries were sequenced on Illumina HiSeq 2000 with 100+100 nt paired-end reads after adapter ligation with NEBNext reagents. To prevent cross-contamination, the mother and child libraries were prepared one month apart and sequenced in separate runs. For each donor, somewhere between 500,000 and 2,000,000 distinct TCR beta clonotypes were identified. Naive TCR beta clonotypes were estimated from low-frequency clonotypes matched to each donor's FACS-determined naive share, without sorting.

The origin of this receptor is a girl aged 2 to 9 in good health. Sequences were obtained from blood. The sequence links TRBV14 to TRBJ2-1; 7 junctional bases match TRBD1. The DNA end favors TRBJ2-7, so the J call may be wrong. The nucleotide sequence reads TGTGCCAGCAGCCAACGGGACAGACACTACGAGCAGTACTTC. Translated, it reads CASSQRDRHYEQYF.